The rows below give T cell receptor beta chains drawn from one sample of a study of response to subunit inactivated influenza vaccine. TCRdb re-called the RT-PCR reads through MiXCR, storing one row per CDR3 protein. The sample has 800,000 or so distinct CDR3 sequences, 21% seen once. The sequenced sample was PBMCs from blood, obtained around 5 days after vaccination. The receptors originated from a man aged 45-65 years who received an inactivated influenza vaccine. The CDR3 runs from the conserved cysteine through the conserved F or W. The D gene is left open where the match is weak. Size is stated for part of the rows, as once, few or many counts, or as a class when the clone is expanded.

clone_size	v_call	d_call	j_call	cdr3_nt	cdr3_aa
few	TRBV10-1	TRBD2	TRBJ2-3	TGCGCCAGCAGTGACCTACCGGGACTAGCTGTCGATACGCAGTATTTT	CASSDLPGLAVDTQYF
many	TRBV7-2	-	TRBJ1-5	TGTGCCAGCAGCCCTCTGGGGGGGGAGGGTCAGCCCCAGCATTTT	CASSPLGGEGQPQHF
few	TRBV6-1	TRBD1	TRBJ2-3	TGTGCCAGCAGCCAGACAGGGGGTAGGACAGATACGCAGTATTTT	CASSQTGGRTDTQYF
-	TRBV24-1	TRBD1	TRBJ1-2	TGTGCCACCAGTGATGGGGGACAGGGGGGCGGCTACACCTTC	CATSDGGQGGGYTF
-	TRBV12-3/TRBV12-4	-	TRBJ2-7	TGTGGCAGCAGCCTTATAAATCCCGCCGAGCAGTACTTC	CGSSLINPAEQYF
few	TRBV5-1	TRBD1	TRBJ2-5	TGCGCCAGCATGGACAGGGCGACCCAGTACTTC	CASMDRATQYF
many	TRBV5-6	-	TRBJ2-7	TGTGCCAGCAGCTTTGCCAGCGAGCAGTACTTC	CASSFASEQYF
-	TRBV6-1	TRBD1	TRBJ2-3	TGTGCCAGCACCCCTCAACAGGGGAACACAGATACGCAGTATTTT	CASTPQQGNTDTQYF
few	TRBV5-1	-	TRBJ2-7	TGCGCCAGCAGCTTGGCCGGGACTGCGGTCCCCTACGAGCAGTACTTC	CASSLAGTAVPYEQYF
few	TRBV5-1	TRBD2	TRBJ2-5	TGCGCCAGCAGCTTGGATTCCCGCGGGGGACAAGAGACCCAGTACTTC	CASSLDSRGGQETQYF
few	TRBV6-2/TRBV6-3	-	TRBJ1-4	TGTGCCAGCAGTTACATGGGCCAGCCTCGGGAAAAACTGTTTTTT	CASSYMGQPREKLFF